Described below is a single T cell receptor beta chain sequence and its context. The sample comes from a study of blood T cell repertoires in COVID-19. The ends were cut back, 4 bases at V and 7 bases at J, with 11 bases in the middle. CDR3 size: 11 residues. Per the germline V gene, CDR1 is SQVTM and CDR2 is ANQGSEA. Here immunoSEQ multiplex PCR was the method, and the copy in TCRdb shows in-frame clones only, minus some. The sample shows 150,000 or so clones, roughly 80% of them seen only once. The material sequenced was peripheral blood. This TCR came from a woman between 55 and 75 years old with acute or convalescent COVID-19. The chain employs TRBV29-1 and TRBJ2-7; weak D call: TRBD1 (5 bases). The CDR3 DNA sequence: TGCAGCGTTGGCCCAGGGCCAGAGCAGTACTTC. Residues: CSVGPGPEQYF.